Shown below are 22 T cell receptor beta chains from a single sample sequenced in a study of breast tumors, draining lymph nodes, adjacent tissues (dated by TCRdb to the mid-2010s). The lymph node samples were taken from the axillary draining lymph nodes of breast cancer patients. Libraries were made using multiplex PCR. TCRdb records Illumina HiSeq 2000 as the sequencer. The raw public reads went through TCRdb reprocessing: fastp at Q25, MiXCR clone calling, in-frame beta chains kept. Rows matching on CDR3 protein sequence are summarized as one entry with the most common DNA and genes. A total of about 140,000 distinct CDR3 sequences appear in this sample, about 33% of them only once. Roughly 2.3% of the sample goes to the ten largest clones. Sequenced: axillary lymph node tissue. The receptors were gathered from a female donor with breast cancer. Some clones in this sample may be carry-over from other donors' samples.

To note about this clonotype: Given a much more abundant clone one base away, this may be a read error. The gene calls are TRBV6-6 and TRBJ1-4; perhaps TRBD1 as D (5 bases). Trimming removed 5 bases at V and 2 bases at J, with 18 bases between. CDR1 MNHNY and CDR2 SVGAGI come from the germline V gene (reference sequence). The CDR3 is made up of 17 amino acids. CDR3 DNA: TGTGCCAGCAGTCTTACGGGGGGATGGGCGACTAATGAAAAACTGTTTTTT. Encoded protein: CASSLTGGWATNEKLFF.

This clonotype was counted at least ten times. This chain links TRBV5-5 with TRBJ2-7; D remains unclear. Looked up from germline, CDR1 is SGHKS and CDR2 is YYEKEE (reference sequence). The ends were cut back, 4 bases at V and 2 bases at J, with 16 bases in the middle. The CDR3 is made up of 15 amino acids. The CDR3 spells CASSPTVDHTYEQYF. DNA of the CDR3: TGTGCCAGCAGCCCTACGGTCGACCATACCTACGAGCAGTACTTC.

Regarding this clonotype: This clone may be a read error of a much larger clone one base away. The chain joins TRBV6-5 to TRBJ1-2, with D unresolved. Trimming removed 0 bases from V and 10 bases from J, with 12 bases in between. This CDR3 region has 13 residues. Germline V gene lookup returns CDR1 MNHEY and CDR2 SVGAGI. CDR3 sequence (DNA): TGTGCCAGCAGTTACTCCCCCGGACGTGACTACACCTTC. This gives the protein CASSYSPGRDYTF.

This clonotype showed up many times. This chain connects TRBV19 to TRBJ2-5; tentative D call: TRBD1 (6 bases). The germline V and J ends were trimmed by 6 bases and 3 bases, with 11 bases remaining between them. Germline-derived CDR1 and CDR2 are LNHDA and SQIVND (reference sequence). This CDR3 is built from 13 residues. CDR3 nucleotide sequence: TGTGCCAGTAGCCTCGGACAGAAAGAGACCCAGTACTTC. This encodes CASSLGQKETQYF.

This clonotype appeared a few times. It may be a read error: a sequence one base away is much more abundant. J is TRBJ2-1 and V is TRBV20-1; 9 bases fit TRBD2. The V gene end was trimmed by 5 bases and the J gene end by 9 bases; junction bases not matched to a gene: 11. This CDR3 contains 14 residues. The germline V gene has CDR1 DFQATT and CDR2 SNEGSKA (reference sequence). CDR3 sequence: CSASTGTSIAEQFF. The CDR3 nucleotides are TGCAGTGCTTCAACCGGGACTAGCATAGCTGAGCAGTTCTTC.

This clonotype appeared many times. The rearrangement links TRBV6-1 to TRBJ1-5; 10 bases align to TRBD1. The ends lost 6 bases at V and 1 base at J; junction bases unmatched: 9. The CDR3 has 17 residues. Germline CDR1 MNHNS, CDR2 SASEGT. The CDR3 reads CASRAKTGGESNQPQHF. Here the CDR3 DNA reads TGTGCCAGCAGAGCTAAGACAGGGGGCGAGAGCAATCAGCCCCAGCATTTT.

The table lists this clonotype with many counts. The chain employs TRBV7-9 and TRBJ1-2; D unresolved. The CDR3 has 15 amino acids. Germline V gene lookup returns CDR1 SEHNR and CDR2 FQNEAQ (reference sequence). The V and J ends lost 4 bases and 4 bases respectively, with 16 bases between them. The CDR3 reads CASSSLGMDLYGYTF. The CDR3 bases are TGTGCCAGCAGCTCCCTAGGGATGGATCTCTATGGCTACACCTTC.

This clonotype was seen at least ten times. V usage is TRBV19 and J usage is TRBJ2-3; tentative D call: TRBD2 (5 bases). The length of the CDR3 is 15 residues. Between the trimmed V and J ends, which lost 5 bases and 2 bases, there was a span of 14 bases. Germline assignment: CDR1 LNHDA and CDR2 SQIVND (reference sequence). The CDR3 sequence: CASSPSADSTDTQYF. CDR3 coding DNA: TGTGCCAGTAGTCCATCAGCGGATTCCACAGATACGCAGTATTTT.

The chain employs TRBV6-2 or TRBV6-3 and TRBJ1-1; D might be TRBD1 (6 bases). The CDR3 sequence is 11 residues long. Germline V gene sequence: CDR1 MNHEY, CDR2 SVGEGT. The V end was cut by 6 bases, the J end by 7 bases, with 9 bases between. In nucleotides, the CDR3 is TGTGCCAGCAGCGACAGGCATGAAGCTTTCTTT. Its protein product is CASSDRHEAFF.

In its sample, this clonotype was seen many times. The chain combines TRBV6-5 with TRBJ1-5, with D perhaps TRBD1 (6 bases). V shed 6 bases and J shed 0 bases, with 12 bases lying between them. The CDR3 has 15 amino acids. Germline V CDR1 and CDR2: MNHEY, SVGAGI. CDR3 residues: CASSENRDSNQPQHF. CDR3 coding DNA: TGTGCCAGCAGCGAAAACAGGGATAGCAATCAGCCCCAGCATTTT.

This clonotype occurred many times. CDR3 bases: TGTGCCATCAGTCCCGCCCCTCTCGCCTATGGCTACACCTTC. It is translated as CAISPAPLAYGYTF. This sequence joins TRBV10-3 and TRBJ1-2; D is uncertain. The CDR3 consists of 14 residues. The V gene lost 5 bases and the J gene lost 4 bases, with 14 bases spanning the gap. From germline, CDR1 is ENHRY and CDR2 SYGVKD.

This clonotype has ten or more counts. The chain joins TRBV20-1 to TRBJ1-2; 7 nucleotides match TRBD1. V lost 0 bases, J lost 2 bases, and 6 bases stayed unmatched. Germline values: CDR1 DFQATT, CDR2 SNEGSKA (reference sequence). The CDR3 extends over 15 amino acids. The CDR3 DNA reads TGCAGTGCTAGAGATGCGCGACAGGGAAACTATGGCTACACCTTC. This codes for CSARDARQGNYGYTF.

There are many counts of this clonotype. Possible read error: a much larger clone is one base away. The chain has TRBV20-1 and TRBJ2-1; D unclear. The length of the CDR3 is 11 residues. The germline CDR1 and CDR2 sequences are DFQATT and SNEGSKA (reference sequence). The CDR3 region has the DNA TGCAGTGCTAGTTTGTACAATGAGCAGTCCTTC. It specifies CSASLYNEQSF.

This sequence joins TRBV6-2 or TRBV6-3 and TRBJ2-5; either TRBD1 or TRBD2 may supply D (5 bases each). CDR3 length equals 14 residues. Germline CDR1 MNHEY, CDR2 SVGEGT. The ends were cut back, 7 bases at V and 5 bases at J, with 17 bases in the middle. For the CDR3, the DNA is TGTGCCAGCACCCCCCGGGACCCGAGGGAGACCCAGTACTTC. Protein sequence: CASTPRDPRETQYF.

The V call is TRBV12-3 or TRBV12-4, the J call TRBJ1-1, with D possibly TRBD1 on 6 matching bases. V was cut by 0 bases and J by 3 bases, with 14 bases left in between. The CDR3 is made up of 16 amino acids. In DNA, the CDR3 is TGTGCCAGCAGTTTAGCCCAGGGGAGGGGTGACACTGAAGCTTTCTTT. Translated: CASSLAQGRGDTEAFF.

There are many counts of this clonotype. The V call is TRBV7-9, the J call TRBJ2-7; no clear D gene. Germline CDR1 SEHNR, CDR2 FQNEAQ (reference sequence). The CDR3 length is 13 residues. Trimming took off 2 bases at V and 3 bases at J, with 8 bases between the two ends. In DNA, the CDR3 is TGTGCCAGCAGCTTAACCGGCGGCTACGAGCAGTACTTC. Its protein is CASSLTGGYEQYF. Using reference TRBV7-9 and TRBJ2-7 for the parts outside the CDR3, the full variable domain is DTGVSQNPRHKITKRGQNVTFRCDPISEHNRLYWYRQTLGQGPEFLTYFQNEAQLEKSRLLSDRFSAERPKGSFSTLEIQRTEQGDSAMYLCASSLTGGYEQYFGPGTRLTVT.

For the CDR3, the DNA is TGTGCCAGCAGCTTAGCGCCCGGGAACTCTGGAAACACCATATATTTT. Protein: CASSLAPGNSGNTIYF. The chain combines TRBV7-2 with TRBJ1-3; D ambiguous. Trimming took 0 bases from V and 0 from J, leaving 9 bases between them. This CDR3 is built from 16 residues. Per the germline V gene, CDR1 is SGHTA and CDR2 is FQGNSA.

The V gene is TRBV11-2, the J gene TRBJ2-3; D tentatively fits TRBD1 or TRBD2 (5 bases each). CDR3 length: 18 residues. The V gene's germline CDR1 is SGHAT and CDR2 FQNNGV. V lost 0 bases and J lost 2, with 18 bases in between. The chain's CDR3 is CASSLDLGPAEATDTQYF. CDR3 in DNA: TGTGCCAGCAGCTTAGATTTGGGACCAGCGGAAGCCACAGATACGCAGTATTTT.

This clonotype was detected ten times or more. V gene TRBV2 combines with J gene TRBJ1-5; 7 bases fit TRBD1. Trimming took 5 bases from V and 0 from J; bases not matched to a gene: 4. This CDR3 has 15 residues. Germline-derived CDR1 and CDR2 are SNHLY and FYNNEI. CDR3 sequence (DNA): TGTGCCAGCAGTCCGACAGGGCATAGCAATCAGCCCCAGCATTTT. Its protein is CASSPTGHSNQPQHF.

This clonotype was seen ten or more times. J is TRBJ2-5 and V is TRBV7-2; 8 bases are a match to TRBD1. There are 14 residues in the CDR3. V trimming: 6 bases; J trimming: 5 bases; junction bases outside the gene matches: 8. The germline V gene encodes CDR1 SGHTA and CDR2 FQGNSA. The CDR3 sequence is CASRRGTGGETQYF. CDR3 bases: TGTGCCAGCAGAAGAGGGACAGGCGGGGAGACCCAGTACTTC.

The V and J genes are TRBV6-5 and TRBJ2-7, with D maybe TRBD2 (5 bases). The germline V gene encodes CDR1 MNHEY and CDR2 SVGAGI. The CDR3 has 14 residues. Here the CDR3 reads CASSHSAASYEQYV. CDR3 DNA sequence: TGTGCCAGCAGTCACTCAGCGGCTTCCTACGAGCAGTACGTC.

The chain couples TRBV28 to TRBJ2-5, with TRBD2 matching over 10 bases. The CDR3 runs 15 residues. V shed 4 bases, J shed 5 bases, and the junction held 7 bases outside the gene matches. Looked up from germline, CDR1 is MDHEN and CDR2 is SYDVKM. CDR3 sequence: CASSSSGGAGETQYF. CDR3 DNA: TGTGCCAGCAGTTCCAGCGGGGGGGCCGGGGAGACCCAGTACTTC.